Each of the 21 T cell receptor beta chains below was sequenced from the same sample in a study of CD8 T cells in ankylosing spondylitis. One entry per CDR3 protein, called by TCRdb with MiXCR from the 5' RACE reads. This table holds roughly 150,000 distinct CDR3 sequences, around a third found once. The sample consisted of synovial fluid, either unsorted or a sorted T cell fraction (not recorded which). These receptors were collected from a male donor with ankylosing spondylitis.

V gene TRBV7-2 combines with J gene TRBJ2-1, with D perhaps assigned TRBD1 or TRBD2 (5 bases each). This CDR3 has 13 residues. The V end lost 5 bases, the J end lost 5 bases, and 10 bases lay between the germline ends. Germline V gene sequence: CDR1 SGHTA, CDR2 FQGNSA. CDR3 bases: TGTGCCAGCAGCCGGGGCAGGAACAATGAGCAGTTCTTC. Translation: CASSRGRNNEQFF.

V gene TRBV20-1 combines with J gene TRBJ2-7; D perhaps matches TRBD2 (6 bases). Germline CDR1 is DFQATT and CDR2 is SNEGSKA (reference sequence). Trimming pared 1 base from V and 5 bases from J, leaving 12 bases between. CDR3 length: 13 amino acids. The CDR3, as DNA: TGCAGTGCTAGAGGTGCACTAGCCCACGAGCAGTACTTC. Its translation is CSARGALAHEQYF.

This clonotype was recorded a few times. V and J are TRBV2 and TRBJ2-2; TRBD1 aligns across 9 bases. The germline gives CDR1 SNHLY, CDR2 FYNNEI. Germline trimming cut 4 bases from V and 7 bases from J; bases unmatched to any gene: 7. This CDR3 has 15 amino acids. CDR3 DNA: TGTGCCAGCAGTGGGACAGGGGCCCCGGTCGGGGAGCTGTTTTTT. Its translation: CASSGTGAPVGELFF.

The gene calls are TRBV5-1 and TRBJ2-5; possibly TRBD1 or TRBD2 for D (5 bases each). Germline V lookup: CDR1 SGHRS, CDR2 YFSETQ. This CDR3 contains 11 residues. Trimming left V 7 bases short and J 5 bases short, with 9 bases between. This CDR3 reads CASAEGETQYF. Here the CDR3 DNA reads TGCGCCAGCGCTGAGGGGGAGACCCAGTACTTC.

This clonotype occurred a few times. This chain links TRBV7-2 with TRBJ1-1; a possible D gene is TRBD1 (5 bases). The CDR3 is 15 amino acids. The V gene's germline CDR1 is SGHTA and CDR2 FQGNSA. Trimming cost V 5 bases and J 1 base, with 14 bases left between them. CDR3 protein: CASSARGRGNTEAFF. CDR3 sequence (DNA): TGTGCCAGCAGCGCCCGGGGGAGAGGGAACACTGAAGCTTTCTTT.

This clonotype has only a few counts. The CDR3 protein is CASSYGLAGGETQYF. In DNA form, the CDR3 reads TGCGCCAGCAGCTACGGACTAGCGGGAGGAGAGACCCAGTACTTC. The chain carries TRBV5-1 and TRBJ2-5; 14 nucleotides match TRBD2. The CDR3 consists of 15 residues. Trimming took 3 bases from V and 4 from J; bases not matched to a gene: 2. Germline V gene sequence: CDR1 SGHRS, CDR2 YFSETQ.

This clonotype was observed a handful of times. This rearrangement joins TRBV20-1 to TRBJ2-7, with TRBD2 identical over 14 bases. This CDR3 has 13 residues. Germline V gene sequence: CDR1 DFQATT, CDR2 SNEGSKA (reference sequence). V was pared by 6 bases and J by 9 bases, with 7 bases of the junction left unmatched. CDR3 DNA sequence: TGCAGTGCCCCCGGGACTAGCGGGAGCGGGCAGTACTTC. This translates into CSAPGTSGSGQYF.

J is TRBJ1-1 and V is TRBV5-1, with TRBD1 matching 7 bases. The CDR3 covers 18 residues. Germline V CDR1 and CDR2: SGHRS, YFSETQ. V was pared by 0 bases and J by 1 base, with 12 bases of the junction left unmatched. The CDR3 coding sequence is TGCGCCAGCAGCTTGGCCGGAGGGACAGCCGGCCCGAACACTGAAGCTTTCTTT. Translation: CASSLAGGTAGPNTEAFF.

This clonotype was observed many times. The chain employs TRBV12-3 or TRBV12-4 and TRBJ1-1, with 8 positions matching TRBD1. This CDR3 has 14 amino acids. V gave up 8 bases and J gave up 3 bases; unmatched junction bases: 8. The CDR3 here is CASGRTGRDTEAFF. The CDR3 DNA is TGTGCCAGCGGTAGGACAGGGAGGGACACTGAAGCTTTCTTT.

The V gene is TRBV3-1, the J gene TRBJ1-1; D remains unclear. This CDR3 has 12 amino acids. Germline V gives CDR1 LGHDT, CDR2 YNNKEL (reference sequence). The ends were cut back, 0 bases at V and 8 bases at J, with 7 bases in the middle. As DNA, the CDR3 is TGTGCCAGCAGCCAAGATTTGAGAGAAGCTTTCTTT. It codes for CASSQDLREAFF.

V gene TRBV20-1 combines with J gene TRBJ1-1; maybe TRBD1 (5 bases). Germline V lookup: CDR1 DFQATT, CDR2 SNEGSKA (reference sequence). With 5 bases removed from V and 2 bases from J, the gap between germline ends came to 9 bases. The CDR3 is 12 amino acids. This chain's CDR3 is CSAPRGNTEAFF. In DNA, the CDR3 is TGCAGTGCTCCCCGGGGCAACACTGAAGCTTTCTTT.

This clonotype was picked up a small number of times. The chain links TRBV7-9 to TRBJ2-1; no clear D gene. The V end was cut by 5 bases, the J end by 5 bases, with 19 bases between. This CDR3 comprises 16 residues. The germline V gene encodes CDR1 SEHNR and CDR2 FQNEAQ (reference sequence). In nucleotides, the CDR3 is TGTGCCAGCAGCCCAGGAACAGACCGAGTAGACAATGAGCAGTTCTTC. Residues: CASSPGTDRVDNEQFF.

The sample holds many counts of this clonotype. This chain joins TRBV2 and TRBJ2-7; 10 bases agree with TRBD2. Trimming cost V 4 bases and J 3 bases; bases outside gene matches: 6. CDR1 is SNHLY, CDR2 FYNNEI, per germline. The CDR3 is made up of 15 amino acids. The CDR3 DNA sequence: TGTGCCAGCAGTGCAACGGGACTAGCGTTCTACGAGCAGTACTTC. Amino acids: CASSATGLAFYEQYF.

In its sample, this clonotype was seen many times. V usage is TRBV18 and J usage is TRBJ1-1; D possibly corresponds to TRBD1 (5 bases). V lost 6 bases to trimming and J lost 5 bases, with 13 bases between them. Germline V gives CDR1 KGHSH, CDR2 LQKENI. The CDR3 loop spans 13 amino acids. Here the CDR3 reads CASSLDMGTEAFF. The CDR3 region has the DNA TGTGCCAGCTCCCTGGACATGGGAACTGAAGCTTTCTTT.

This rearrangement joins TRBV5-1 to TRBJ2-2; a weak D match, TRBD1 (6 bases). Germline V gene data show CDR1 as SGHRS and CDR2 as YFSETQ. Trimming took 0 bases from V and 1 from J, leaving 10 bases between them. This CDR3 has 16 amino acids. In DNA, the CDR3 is TGCGCCAGCAGCTTGGGGGTGACAGGGAACACCGGGGAGCTGTTTTTT. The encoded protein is CASSLGVTGNTGELFF.

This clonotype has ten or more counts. The DNA for the CDR3 is TGTGCCACCAGTGACTCTCCGGGACAGGGTACCTACAATGAGCAGTTCTTC. Amino acid sequence: CATSDSPGQGTYNEQFF. The chain couples TRBV24-1 to TRBJ2-1; 9 bases align to TRBD1. V lost 4 bases to trimming and J lost 2 bases; unmatched junction nucleotides: 8. CDR3 size: 17 residues. From germline, CDR1 is KGHDR and CDR2 SFDVKD.

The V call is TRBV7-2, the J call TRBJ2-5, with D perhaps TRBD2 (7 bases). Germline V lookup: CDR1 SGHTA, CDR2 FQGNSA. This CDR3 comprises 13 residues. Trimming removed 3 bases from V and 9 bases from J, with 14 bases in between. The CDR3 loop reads CASSFGGRGAQYF. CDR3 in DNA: TGTGCCAGCAGCTTCGGGGGGCGCGGGGCCCAGTACTTC.

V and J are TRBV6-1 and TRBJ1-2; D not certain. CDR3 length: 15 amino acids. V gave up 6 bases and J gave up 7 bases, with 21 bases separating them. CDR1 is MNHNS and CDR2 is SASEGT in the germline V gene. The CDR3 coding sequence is TGTGCCAGCAGGAGGGTTCCCGAGGCTTTGGGTGGCTACACCTTC. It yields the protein CASRRVPEALGGYTF.

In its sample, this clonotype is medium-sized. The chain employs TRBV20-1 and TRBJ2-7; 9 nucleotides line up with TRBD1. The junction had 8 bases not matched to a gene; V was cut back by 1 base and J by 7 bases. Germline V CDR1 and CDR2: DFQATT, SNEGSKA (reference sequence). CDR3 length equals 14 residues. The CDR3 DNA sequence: TGCAGTGCTAGAGCCGGGGACAGGGTAGGGGAGCAGTACTTC. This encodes CSARAGDRVGEQYF.

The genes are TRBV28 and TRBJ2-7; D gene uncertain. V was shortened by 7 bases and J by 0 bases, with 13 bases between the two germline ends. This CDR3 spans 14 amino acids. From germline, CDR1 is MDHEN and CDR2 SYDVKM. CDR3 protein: CASTDTLSSYEQYF. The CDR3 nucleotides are TGTGCCAGCACCGACACCTTAAGCTCCTACGAGCAGTACTTC.

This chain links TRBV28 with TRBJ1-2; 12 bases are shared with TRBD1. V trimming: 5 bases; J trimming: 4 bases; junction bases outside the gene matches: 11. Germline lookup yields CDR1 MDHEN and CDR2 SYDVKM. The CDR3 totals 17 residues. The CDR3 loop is CASSTPGTGGGGYGYTF. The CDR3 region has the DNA TGTGCCAGCAGTACCCCCGGGACAGGGGGCGGAGGCTATGGCTACACCTTC.